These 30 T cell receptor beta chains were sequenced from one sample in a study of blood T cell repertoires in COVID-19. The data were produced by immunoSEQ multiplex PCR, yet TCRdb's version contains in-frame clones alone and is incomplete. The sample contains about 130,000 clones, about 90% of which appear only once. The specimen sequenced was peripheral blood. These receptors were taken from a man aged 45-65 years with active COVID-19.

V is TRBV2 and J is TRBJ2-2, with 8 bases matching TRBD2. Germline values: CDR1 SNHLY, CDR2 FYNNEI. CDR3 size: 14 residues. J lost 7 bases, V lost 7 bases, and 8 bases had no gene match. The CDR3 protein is CASMSSGAVGELFF. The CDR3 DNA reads TGTGCCAGCATGAGTAGCGGGGCCGTCGGGGAGCTGTTTTTT.

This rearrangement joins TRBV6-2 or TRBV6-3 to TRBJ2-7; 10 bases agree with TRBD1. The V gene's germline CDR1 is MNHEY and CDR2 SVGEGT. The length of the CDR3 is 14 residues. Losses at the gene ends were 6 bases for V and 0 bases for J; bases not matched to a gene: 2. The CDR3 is CASSRQGASYEQYF. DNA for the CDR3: TGTGCCAGCAGCAGACAGGGGGCCTCCTACGAGCAGTACTTC.

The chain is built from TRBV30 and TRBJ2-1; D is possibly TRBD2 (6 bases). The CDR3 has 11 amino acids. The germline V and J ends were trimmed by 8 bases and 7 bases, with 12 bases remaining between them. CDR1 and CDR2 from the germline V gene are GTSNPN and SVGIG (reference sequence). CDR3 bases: TGTGCCATGGAAGGGAGGAATGAGCAGTTCTTC. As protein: CAMEGRNEQFF.

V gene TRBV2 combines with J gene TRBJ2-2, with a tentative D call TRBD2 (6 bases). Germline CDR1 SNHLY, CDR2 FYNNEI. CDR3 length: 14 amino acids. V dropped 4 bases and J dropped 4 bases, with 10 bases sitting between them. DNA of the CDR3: TGTGCCAGCAGTGTTTGGACTACCACCGGGGAGCTGTTTTTT. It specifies CASSVWTTTGELFF.

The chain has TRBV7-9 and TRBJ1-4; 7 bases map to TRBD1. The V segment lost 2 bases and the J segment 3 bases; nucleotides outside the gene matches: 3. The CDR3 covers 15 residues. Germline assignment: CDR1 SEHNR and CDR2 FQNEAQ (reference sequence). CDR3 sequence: CASSLSGTANEKLFF. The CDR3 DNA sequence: TGTGCCAGCAGCTTATCCGGGACAGCTAATGAAAAACTGTTTTTT.

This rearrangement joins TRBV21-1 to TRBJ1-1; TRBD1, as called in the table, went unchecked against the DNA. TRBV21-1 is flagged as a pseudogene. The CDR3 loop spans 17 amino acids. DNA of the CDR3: TGTGCCAGCAGCAAAAAAGGGGCAGGGGGGCTGAACACTGAAGCTTTCTTT. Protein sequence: CASSKKGAGGLNTEAFF.

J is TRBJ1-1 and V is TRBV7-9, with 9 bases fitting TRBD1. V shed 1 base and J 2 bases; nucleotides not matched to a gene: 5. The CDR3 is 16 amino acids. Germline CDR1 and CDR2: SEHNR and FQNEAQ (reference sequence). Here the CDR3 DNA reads TGTGCCAGCAGCTTAGGAGGACAGGGGAGAAACACTGAAGCTTTCTTT. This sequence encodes CASSLGGQGRNTEAFF.

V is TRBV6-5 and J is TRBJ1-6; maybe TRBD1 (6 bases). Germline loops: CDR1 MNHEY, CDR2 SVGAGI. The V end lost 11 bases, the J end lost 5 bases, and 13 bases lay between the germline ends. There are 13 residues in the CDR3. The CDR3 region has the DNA TGTGCCTCGGGGGGGGCGGATAATTCACCCCTCCACTTT. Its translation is CASGGADNSPLHF.

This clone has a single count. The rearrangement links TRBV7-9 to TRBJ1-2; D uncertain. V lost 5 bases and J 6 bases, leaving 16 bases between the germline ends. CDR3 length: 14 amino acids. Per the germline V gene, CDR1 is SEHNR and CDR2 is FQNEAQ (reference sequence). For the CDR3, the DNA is TGTGCCAGCAGCCCGCGGGCAGGACGTGATGGCTACACCTTC. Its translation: CASSPRAGRDGYTF.

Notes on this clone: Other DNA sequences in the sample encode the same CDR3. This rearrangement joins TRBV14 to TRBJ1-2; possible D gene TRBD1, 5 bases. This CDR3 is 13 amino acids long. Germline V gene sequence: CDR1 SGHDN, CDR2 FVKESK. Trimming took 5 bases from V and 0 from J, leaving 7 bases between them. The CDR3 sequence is CASSLQANYGYTF. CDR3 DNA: TGTGCCAGCAGCTTACAGGCTAACTATGGCTACACCTTC.

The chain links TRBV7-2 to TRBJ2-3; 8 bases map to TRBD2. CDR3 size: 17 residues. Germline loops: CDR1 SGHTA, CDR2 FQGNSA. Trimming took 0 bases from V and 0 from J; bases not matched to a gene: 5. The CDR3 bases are TGTGCCAGCAGCTTAGCGCTACTAGCGGCTAGCACAGATACGCAGTATTTT. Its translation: CASSLALLAASTDTQYF. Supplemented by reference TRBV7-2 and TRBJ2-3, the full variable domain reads GAGVSQSPSNKVTEKGKDVELRCDPISGHTALYWYRQSLGQGLEFLIYFQGNSAPDKSGLPSDRFSAERTGGSVSTLTIQRTQQEDSAVYLCASSLALLAASTDTQYFGPGTRLTVL.

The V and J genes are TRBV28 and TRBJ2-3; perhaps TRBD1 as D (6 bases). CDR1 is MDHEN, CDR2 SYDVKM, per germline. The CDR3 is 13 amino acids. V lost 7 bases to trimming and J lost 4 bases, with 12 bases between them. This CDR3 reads CASKKGVADTQYF. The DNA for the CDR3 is TGTGCCAGCAAGAAGGGGGTTGCAGATACGCAGTATTTT.

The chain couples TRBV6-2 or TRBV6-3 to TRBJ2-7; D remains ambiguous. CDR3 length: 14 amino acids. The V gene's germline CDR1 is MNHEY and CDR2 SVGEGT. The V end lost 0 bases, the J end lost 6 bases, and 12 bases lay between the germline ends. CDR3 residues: CASSYSFEASEQYF. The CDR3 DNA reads TGTGCCAGCAGTTACTCGTTTGAGGCCAGCGAGCAGTACTTC.

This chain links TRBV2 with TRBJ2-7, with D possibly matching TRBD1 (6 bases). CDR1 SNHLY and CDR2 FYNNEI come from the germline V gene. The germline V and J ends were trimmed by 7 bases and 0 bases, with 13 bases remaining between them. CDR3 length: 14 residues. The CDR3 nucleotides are TGTGCCAGCACGACCGACAGGTTCTCCTACGAGCAGTACTTC. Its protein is CASTTDRFSYEQYF.

In DNA form, the CDR3 reads TGTGCCAGCTCACTTAATAGCAATCAGCCCCAGCATTTT. This translates into CASSLNSNQPQHF. This sequence joins TRBV18 and TRBJ1-5; D is undetermined. The CDR3 extends over 13 amino acids. The V gene lost 4 bases and the J gene lost 0 bases, with 4 bases spanning the gap. The germline CDR1 and CDR2 sequences are KGHSH and LQKENI.

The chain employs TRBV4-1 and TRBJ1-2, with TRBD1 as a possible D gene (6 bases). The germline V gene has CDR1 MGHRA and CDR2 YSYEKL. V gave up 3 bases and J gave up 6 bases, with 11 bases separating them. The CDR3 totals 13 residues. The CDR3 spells CASSQSRGDGYTF. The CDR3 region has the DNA TGCGCCAGCAGCCAGAGCAGGGGAGATGGCTACACCTTC.

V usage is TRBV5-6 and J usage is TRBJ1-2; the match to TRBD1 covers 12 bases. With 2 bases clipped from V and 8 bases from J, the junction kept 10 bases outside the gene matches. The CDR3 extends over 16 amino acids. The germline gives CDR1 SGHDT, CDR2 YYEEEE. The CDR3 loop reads CASSFGTGGFSRGYTF. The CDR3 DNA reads TGTGCCAGCAGCTTCGGGACAGGGGGCTTTAGTCGCGGCTACACCTTC.

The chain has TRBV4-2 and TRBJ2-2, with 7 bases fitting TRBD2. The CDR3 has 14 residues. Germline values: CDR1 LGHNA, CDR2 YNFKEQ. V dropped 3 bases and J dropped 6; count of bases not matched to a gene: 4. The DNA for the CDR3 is TGTGCCAGCAGCCATTGGGGGGGGGCCGGGGAGCTGTTTTTT. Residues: CASSHWGGAGELFF.

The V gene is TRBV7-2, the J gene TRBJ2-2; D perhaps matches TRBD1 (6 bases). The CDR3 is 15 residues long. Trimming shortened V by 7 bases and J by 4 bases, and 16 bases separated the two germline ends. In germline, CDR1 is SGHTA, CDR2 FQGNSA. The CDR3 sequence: CASNRDGQSTGELFF. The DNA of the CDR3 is TGTGCCAGCAACCGGGACGGACAGTCCACCGGGGAGCTGTTTTTT.

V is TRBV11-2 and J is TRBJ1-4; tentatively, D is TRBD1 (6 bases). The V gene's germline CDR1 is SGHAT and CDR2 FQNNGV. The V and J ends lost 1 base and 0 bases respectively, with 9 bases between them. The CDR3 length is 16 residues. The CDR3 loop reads CASSLGTVATNEKLFF. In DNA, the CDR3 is TGTGCCAGCAGCTTAGGGACAGTTGCAACTAATGAAAAACTGTTTTTT.

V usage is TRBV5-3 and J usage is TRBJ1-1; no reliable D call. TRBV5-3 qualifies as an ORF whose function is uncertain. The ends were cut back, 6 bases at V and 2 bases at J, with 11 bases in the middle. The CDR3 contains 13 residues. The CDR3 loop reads CARIPSGNTEAFF. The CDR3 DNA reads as TGTGCCAGAATACCGTCGGGTAACACTGAAGCTTTCTTT.

In DNA form, the CDR3 reads TGTGCCAGCAGTGAAAGGCGGTTTAACACTGAAGCTTTCTTT. Amino acid sequence: CASSERRFNTEAFF. This chain uses TRBV2 with TRBJ1-1; the D is unclear. The CDR3 runs to 14 residues. V dropped 2 bases and J dropped 2 bases, with 9 bases sitting between them. From germline, CDR1 is SNHLY and CDR2 FYNNEI.

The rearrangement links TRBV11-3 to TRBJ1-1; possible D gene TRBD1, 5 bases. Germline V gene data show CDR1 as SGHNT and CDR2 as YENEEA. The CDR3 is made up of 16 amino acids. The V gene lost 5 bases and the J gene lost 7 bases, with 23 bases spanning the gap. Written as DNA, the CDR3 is TGTGCCAGCAGCCCGGCTGGTGGCAGAGAAAGGGGTGAAGCTTTCTTT. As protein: CASSPAGGRERGEAFF. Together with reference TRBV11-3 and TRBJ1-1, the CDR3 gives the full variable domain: EAGVVQSPRYKIIEKKQPVAFWCNPISGHNTLYWYLQNLGQGPELLIRYENEEAVDDSQLPKDRFSAERLKGVDSTLKIQPAELGDSAVYLCASSPAGGRERGEAFFGQGTRLTVV.

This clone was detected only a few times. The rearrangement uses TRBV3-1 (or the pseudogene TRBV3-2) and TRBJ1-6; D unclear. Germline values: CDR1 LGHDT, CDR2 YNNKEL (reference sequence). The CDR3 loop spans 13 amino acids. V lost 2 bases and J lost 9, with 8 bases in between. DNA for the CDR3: TGTGCCAGCAGCCAATTTGAGGGTTCACCCCTCCACTTT. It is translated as CASSQFEGSPLHF.

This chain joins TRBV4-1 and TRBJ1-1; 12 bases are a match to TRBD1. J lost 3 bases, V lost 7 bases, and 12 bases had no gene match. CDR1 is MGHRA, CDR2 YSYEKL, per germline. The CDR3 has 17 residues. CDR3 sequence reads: CASKFRDRGLVDTEAFF. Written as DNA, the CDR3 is TGCGCCAGCAAGTTCCGGGACAGGGGGCTAGTGGACACTGAAGCTTTCTTT.

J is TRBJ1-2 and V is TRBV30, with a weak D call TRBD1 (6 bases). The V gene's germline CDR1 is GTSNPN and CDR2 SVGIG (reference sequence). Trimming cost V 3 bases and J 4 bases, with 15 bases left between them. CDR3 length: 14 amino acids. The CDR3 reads CAWSKLRGSYGYTF. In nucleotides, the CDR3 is TGTGCCTGGAGCAAACTCAGGGGAAGCTATGGCTACACCTTC. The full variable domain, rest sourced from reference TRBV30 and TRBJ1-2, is SQTIHQWPATLVQPVGSPLSLECTVEGTSNPNLYWYRQAAGRGLQLLFYSVGIGQISSEVPQNLSASRPQDRQFILSSKKLLLSDSGFYLCAWSKLRGSYGYTFGSGTRLTVV.

Written as DNA, the CDR3 is TGTGCCAGCAGCTTAGACCACCTACAAGAGACCCAGTACTTC. Encoded protein: CASSLDHLQETQYF. This chain joins TRBV13 and TRBJ2-5, with D unresolved. This CDR3 spans 14 amino acids. Germline CDR1 is PRHDT and CDR2 is FYEKMQ (reference sequence). Trimming took off 1 base at V and 2 bases at J, with 8 bases between the two ends.

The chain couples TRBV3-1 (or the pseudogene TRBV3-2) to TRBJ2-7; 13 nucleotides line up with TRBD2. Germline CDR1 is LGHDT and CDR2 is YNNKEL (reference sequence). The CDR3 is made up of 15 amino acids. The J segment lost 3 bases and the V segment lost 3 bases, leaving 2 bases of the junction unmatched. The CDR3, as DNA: TGTGCCAGCAGCCACCGGACTAGCGGGGGCTACGAGCAGTACTTC. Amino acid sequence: CASSHRTSGGYEQYF.

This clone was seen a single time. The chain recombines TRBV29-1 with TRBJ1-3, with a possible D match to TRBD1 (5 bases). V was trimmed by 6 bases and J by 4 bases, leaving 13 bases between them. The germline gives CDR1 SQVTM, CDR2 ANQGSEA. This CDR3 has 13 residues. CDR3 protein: CSVRQPGGNTIYF. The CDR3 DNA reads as TGCAGCGTAAGACAGCCTGGGGGAAACACCATATATTTT.

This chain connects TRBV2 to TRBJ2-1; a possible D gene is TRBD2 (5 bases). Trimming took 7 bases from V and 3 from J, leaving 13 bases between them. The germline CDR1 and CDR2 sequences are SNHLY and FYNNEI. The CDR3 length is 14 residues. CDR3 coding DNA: TGTGCCAGCAAGATGGCGGGCCGCTACAATGAGCAGTTCTTC. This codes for CASKMAGRYNEQFF.